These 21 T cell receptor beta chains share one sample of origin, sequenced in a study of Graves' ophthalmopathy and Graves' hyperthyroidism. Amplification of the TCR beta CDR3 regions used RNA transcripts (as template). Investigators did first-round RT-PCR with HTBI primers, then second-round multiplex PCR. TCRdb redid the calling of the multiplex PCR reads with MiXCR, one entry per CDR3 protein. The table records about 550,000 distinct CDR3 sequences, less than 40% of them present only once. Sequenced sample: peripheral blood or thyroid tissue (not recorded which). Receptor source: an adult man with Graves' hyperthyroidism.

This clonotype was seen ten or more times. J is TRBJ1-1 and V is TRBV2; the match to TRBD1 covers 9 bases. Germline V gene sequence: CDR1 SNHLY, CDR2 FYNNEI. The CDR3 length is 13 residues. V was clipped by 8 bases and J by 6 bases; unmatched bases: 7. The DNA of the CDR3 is TGTGCCAGCCGACTCACAGGGGGCTCTGAAGCTTTCTTT. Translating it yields CASRLTGGSEAFF.

The DNA for the CDR3 is TGTGCCAGCAGCGTAGCTGGGGGAAGGAACGAGCAGTACTTC. It specifies CASSVAGGRNEQYF. V and J are TRBV9 and TRBJ2-7; D may match TRBD1 or TRBD2 (5 bases each). This CDR3 is built from 14 residues. Germline V gene data show CDR1 as SGDLS and CDR2 as YYNGEE. Trimming shortened V by 0 bases and J by 5 bases, and 12 bases separated the two germline ends. Full variable domain (remainder filled in from reference TRBV9 and TRBJ2-7): DSGVTQTPKHLITATGQRVTLRCSPRSGDLSVYWYQQSLDQGLQFLIQYYNGEERAKGNILERFSAQQFPDLHSELNLSSLELGDSALYFCASSVAGGRNEQYFGPGTRLTVT.

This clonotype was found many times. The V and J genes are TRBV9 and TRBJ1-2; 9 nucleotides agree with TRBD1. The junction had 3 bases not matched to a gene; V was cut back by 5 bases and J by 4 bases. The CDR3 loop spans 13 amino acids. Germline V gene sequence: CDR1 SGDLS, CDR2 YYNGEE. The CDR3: CASRKTGGYGYTF. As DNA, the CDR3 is TGTGCCAGCAGGAAGACAGGGGGCTATGGCTACACCTTC.

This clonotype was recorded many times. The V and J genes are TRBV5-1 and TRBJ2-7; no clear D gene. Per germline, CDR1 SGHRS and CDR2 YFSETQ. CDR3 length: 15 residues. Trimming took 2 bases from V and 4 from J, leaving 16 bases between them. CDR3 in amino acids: CASSLIQSPQYEQYF. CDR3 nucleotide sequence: TGCGCCAGCAGCTTAATTCAGAGTCCCCAGTACGAGCAGTACTTC.

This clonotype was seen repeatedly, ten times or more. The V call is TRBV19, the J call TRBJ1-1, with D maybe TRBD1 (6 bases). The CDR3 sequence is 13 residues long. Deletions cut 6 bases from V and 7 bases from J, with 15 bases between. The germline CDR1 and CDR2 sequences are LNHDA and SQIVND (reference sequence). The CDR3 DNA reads TGTGCCAGTAGCCAAACAGGGAGGGATGAAGCTTTCTTT. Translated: CASSQTGRDEAFF.

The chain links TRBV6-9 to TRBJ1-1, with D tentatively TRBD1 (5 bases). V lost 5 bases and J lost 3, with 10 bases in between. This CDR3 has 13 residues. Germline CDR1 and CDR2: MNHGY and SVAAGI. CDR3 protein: CASSEGQYTEAFF. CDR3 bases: TGTGCCAGCAGTGAAGGACAATACACTGAAGCTTTCTTT.

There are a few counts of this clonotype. The CDR3, as DNA: TGCGCCAGCAGCCTACGAGGGACTAGCGTTCGGACCGGGGAGCTGTTTTTT. Translating gives CASSLRGTSVRTGELFF. The chain combines TRBV5-1 with TRBJ2-2; 10 bases agree with TRBD2. CDR3 length: 17 residues. Germline CDR1 is SGHRS and CDR2 is YFSETQ. Trimming cost V 4 bases and J 5 bases; bases outside gene matches: 11.

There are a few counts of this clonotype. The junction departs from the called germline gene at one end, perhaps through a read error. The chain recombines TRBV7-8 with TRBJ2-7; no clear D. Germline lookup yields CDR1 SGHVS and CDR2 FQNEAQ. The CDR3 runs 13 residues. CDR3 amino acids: CASSLIGIYGQYF. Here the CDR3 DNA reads TGTGCCAGCAGCTTAATTGGGATTTACGGGCAGTACTTC.

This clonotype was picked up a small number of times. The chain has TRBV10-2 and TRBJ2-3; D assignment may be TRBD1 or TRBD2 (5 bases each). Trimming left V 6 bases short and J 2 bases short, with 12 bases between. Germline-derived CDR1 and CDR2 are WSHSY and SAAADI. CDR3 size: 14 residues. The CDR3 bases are TGCGCCAGCAGGGGACGGACCCTCACAGATACGCAGTATTTT. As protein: CASRGRTLTDTQYF.

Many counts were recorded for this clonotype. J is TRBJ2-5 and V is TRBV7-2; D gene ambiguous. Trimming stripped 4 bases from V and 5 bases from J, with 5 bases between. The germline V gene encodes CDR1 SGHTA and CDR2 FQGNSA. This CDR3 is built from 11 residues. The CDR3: CASSSVETQYF. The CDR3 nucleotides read TGTGCCAGCAGCTCAGTGGAGACCCAGTACTTC.

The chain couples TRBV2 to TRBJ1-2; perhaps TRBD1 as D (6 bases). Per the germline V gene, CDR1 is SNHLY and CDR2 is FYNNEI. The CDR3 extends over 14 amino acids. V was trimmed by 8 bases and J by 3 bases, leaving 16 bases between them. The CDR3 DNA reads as TGTGCCAGCCTTTCCCTGGACAGCTACTATGGCTACACCTTC. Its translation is CASLSLDSYYGYTF.

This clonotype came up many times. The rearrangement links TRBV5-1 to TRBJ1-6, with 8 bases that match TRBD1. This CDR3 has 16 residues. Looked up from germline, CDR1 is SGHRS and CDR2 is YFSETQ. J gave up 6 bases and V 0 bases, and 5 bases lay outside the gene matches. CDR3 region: CASSLEAGGVNSPLHF. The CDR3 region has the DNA TGCGCCAGCAGCTTGGAGGCAGGGGGCGTTAATTCACCCCTCCACTTT.

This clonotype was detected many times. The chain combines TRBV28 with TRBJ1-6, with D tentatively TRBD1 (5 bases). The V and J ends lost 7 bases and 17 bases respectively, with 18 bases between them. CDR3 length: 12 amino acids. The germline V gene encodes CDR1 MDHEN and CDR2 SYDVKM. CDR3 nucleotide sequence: TGTGCCAGCAAGGAGGAATTCCAGGGAGTCCACTTT. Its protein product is CASKEEFQGVHF.

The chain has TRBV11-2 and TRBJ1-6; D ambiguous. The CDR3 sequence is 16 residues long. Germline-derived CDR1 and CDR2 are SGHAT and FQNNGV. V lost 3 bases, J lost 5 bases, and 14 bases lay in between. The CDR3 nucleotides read TGTGCCAGCAGCTTTTCACGATCCGGGGATAATTCACCCCTCCACTTT. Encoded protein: CASSFSRSGDNSPLHF.

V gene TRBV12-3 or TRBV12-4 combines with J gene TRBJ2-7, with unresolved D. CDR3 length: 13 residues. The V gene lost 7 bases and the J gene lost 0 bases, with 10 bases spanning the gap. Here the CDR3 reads CASKPTNSYEQYF. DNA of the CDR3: TGTGCCAGCAAACCCACTAACTCCTACGAGCAGTACTTC.

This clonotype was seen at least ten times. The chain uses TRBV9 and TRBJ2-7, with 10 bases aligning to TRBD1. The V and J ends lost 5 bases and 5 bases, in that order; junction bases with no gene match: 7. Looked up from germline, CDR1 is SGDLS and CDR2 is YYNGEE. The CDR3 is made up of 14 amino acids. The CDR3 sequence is CASSAGQGINEQYF. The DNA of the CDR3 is TGTGCCAGCAGTGCGGGACAGGGGATTAACGAGCAGTACTTC. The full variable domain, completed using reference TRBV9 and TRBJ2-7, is DSGVTQTPKHLITATGQRVTLRCSPRSGDLSVYWYQQSLDQGLQFLIQYYNGEERAKGNILERFSAQQFPDLHSELNLSSLELGDSALYFCASSAGQGINEQYFGPGTRLTVT.

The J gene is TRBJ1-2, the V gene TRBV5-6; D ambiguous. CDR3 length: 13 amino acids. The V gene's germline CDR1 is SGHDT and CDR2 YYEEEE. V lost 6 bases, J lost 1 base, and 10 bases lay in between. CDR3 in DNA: TGTGCCAGCACCCGTGTGGATAACTATGGCTACACCTTC. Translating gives CASTRVDNYGYTF. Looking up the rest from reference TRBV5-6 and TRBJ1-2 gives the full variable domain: DAGVTQSPTHLIKTRGQQVTLRCSPKSGHDTVSWYQQALGQGPQFIFQYYEEEERQRGNFPDRFSGHQFPNYSSELNVNALLLGDSALYLCASTRVDNYGYTFGSGTRLTVV.

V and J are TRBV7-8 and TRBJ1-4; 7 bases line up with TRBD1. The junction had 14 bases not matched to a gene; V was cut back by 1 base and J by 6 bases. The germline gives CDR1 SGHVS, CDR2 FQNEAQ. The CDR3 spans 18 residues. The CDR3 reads CASSLEVRQGTADEKLFF. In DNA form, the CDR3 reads TGTGCCAGCAGCTTAGAGGTCCGCCAGGGGACAGCGGATGAAAAACTGTTTTTT.

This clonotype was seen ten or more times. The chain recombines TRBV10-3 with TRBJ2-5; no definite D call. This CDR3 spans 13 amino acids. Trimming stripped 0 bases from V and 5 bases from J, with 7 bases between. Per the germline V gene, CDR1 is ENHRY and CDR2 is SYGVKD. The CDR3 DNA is TGTGCCATCAGTGAGTCGACCCTGGAGACCCAGTACTTC. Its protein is CAISESTLETQYF.

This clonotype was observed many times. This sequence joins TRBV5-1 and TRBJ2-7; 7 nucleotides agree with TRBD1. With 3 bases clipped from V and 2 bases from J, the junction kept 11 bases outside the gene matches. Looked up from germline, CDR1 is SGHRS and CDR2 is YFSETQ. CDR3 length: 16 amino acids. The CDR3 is CASSSGLQGITYEQYF. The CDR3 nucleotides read TGCGCCAGCAGCTCTGGTCTACAGGGGATCACCTACGAGCAGTACTTC.

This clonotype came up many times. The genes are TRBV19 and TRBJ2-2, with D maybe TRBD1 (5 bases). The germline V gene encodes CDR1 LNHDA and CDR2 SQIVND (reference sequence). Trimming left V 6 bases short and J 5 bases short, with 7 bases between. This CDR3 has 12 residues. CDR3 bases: TGTGCCAGTAGACAGGCGACCGGGGAGCTGTTTTTT. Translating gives CASRQATGELFF.